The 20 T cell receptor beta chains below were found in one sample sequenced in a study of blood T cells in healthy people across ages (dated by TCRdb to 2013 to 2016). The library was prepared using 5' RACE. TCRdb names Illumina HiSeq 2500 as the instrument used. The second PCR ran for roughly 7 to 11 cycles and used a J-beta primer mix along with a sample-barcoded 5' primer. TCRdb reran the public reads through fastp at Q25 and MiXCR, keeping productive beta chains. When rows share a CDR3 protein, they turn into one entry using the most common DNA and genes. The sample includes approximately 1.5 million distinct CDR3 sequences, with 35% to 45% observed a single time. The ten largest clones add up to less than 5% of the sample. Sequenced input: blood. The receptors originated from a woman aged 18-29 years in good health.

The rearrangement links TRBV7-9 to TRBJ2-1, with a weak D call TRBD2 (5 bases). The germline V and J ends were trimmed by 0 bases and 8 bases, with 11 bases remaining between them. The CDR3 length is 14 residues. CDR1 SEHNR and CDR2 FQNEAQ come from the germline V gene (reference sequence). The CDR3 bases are TGTGCCAGCAGCTTAGCGGGTAGCGTCCATGAGCAGTTCTTC. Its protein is CASSLAGSVHEQFF. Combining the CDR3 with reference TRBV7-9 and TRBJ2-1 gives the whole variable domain DTGVSQNPRHKITKRGQNVTFRCDPISEHNRLYWYRQTLGQGPEFLTYFQNEAQLEKSRLLSDRFSAERPKGSFSTLEIQRTEQGDSAMYLCASSLAGSVHEQFFGPGTRLTVL.

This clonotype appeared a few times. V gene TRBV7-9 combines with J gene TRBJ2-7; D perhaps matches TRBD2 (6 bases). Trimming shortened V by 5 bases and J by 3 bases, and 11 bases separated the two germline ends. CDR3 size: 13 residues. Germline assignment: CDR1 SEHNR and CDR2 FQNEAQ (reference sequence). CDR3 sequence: CASSQPGVYEQYF. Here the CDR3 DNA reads TGTGCCAGCAGCCAACCGGGGGTCTACGAGCAGTACTTC.

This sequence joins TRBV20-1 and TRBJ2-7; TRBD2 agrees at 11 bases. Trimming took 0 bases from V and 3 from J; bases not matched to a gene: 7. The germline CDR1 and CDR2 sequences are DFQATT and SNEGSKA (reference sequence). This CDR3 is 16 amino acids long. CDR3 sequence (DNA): TGCAGTGCTAGAGATCGGGCGGGGACTAGCGGCTACGAGCAGTACTTC. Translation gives CSARDRAGTSGYEQYF.

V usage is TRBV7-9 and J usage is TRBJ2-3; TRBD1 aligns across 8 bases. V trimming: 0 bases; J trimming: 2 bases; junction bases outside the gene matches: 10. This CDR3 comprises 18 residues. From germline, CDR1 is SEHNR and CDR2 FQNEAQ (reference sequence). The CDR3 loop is CASSLAVGQGATTDTQYF. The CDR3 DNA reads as TGTGCCAGCAGCTTAGCGGTTGGGCAGGGGGCTACCACAGATACGCAGTATTTT.

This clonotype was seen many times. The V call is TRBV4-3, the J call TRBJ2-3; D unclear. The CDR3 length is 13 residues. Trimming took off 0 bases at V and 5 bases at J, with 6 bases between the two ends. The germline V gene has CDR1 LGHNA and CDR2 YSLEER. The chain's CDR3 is CASSQEGGDTQYF. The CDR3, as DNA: TGCGCCAGCAGCCAAGAAGGCGGAGATACGCAGTATTTT.

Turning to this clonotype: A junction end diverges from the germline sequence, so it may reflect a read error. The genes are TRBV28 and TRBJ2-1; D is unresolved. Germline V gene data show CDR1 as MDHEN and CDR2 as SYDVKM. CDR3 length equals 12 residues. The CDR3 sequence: CAGSLTVNEQFF. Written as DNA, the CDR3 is TGTGCCGGCAGTTTGACGGTCAATGAGCAGTTCTTC. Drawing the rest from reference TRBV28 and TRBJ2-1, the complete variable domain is DVKVTQSSRYLVKRTGEKVFLECVQDMDHENMFWYRQDPGLGLRLIYFSYDVKMKEKGDIPEGYSVSREKKERFSLILESASTNQTSMYLCAGSLTVNEQFFGPGTRLTVL.

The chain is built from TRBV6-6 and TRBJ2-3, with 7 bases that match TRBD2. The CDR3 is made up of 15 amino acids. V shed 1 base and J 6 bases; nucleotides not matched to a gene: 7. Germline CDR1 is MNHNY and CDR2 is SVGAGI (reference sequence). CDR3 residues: CASSYYQWEGDTQYF. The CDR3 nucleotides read TGTGCCAGCAGTTACTATCAATGGGAGGGGGATACGCAGTATTTT.

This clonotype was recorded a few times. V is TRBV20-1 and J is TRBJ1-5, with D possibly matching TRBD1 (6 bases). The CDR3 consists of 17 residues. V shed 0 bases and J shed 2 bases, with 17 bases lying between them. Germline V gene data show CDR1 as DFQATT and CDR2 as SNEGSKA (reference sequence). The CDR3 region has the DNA TGCAGTGCTAGAGACAAACCACAGGGTTGGGGCAATCAGCCCCAGCATTTT. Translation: CSARDKPQGWGNQPQHF.

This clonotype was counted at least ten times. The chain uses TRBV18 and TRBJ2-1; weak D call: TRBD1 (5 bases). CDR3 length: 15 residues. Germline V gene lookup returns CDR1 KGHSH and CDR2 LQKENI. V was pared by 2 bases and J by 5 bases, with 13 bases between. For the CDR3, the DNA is TGTGCCAGCTCACCATATCAGGGTGATAACAATGAGCAGTTCTTC. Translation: CASSPYQGDNNEQFF. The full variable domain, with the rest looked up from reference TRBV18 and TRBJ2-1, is NAGVMQNPRHLVRRRGQEARLRCSPMKGHSHVYWYRQLPEEGLKFMVYLQKENIIDESGMPKERFSAEFPKEGPSILRIQQVVRGDSAAYFCASSPYQGDNNEQFFGPGTRLTVL.

As DNA, the CDR3 is TGTGCCAGCAGCGAAATTACCAGGGGCCTCGGCCATGAGCAGTACTTC. Translating it yields CASSEITRGLGHEQYF. The V call is TRBV5-5, the J call TRBJ2-5, with D maybe TRBD1 (6 bases). Germline assignment: CDR1 SGHKS and CDR2 YYEKEE (reference sequence). This CDR3 spans 16 amino acids. V was shortened by 4 bases and J by 11 bases, with 27 bases between the two germline ends.

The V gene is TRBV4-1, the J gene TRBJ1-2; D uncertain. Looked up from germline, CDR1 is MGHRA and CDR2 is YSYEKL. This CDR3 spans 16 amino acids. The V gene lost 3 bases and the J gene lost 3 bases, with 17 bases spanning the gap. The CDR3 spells CASSHEGWGEDYGYTF. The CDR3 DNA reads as TGCGCCAGCAGCCACGAAGGCTGGGGAGAGGACTATGGCTACACCTTC.

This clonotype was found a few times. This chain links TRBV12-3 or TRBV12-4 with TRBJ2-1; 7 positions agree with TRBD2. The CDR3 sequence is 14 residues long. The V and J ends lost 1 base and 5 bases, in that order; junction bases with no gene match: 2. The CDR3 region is CASSLGRENNEQFF. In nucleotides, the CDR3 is TGTGCCAGCAGTTTAGGGCGGGAGAACAATGAGCAGTTCTTC.

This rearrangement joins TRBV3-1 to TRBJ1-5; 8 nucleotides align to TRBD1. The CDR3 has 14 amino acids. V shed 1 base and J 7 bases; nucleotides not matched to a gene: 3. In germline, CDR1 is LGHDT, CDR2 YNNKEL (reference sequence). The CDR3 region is CASSQGTGWQPQHF. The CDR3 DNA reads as TGTGCCAGCAGCCAAGGGACAGGGTGGCAGCCCCAGCATTTT.

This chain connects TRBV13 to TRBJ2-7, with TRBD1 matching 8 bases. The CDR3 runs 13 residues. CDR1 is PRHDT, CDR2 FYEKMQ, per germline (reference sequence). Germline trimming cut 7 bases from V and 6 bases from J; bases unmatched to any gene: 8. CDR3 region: CASTGQAPFEQYF. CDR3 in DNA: TGTGCCAGCACGGGACAGGCCCCCTTCGAGCAGTACTTC. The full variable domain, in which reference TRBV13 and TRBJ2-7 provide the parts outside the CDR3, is AAGVIQSPRHLIKEKRETATLKCYPIPRHDTVYWYQQGPGQDPQFLISFYEKMQSDKGSIPDRFSAQQFSDYHSELNMSSLELGDSALYFCASTGQAPFEQYFGPGTRLTVT.

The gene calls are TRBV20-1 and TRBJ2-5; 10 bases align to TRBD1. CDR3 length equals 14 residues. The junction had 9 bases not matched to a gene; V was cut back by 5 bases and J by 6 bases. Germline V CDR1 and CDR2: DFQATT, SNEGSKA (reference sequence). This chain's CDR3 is CSAYDRGPQKTQYF. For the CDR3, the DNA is TGCAGTGCTTACGACAGGGGGCCTCAAAAGACCCAGTACTTC.

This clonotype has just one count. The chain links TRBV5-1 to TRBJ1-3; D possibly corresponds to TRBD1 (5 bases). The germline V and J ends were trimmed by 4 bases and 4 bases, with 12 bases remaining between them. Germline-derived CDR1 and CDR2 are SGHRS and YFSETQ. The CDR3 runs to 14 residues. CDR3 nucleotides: TGCGCCAGCAGCCCCGGGACCCAGGGAAACACCATATATTTT. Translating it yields CASSPGTQGNTIYF.

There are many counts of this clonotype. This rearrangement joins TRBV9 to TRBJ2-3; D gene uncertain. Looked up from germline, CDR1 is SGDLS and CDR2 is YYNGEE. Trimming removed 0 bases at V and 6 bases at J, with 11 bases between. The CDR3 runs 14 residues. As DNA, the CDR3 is TGTGCCAGCAGCGTAGTGGGGATAACGGATACGCAGTATTTT. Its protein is CASSVVGITDTQYF.

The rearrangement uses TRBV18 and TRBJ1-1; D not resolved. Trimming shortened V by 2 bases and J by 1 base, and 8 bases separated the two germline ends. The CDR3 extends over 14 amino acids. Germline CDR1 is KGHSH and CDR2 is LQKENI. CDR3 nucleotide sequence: TGTGCCAGCTCACCAAATTCAGGGAACACTGAAGCTTTCTTT. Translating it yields CASSPNSGNTEAFF.

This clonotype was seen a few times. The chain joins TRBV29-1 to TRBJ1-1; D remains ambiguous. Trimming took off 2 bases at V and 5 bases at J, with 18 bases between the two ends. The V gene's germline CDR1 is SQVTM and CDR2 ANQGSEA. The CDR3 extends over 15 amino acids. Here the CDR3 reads CSVELPGRRGTEAFF. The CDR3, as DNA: TGCAGCGTTGAATTACCGGGCCGCCGGGGTACTGAAGCTTTCTTT.

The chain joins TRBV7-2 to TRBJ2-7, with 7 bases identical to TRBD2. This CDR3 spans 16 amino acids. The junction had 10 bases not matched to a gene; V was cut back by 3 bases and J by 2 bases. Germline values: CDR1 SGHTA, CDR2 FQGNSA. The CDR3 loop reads CASSLRGQGLAYEQYF. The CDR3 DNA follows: TGTGCCAGCAGCTTGAGGGGTCAAGGACTAGCCTACGAGCAGTACTTC.